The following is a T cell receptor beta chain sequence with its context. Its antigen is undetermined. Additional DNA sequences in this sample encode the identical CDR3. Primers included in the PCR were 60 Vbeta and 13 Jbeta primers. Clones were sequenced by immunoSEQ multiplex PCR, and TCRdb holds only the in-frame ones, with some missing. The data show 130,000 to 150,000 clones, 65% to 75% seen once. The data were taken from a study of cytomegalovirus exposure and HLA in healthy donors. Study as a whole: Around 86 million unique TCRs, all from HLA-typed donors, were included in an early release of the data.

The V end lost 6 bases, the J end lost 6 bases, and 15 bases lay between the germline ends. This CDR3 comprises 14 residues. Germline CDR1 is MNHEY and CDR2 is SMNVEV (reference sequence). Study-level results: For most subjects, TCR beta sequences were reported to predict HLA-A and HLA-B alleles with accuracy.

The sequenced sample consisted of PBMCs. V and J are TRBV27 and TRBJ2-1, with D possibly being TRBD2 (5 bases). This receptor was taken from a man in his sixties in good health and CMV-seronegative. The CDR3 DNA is TGTGCCAGCAGCCTAGTGGGAGTGGGCAATGAGCAGTTCTTC. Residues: CASSLVGVGNEQFF.